These 11 T cell receptor beta chains came from one sample sequenced in a study of CD8 T cells in ankylosing spondylitis. A single record per CDR3 protein comes from TCRdb applying MiXCR to the 5' RACE reads. The top ten clones hold roughly 3.2% of a sample with fewer than 550,000 distinct CDR3 sequences, about 5.4% of them seen once. Study observations and caveats: Within ankylosing spondylitis blood, a TCR beta motif made up of fewer than ten highly homologous variants appeared to be characteristic.

Their cognate antigens are unknown. The sample consisted of blood, either unsorted or a sorted T cell fraction (not recorded which). These receptors came from a male donor with ankylosing spondylitis.

This clonotype was observed many times. This sequence joins TRBV27 and TRBJ1-4; D is undetermined. Germline values: CDR1 MNHEY, CDR2 SMNVEV (reference sequence). There are 12 residues in the CDR3. The V end lost 4 bases, the J end lost 5 bases, and 5 bases lay between the germline ends. This chain's CDR3 is CASSSLNEKLFF. In nucleotides, the CDR3 is TGTGCCAGCAGTTCCCTGAATGAAAAACTGTTTTTT.

This clonotype was seen many times. CDR3 residues: CASSFLAGAFGTQYF. The CDR3 nucleotides are TGTGCCAGCAGCTTTCTAGCGGGGGCCTTCGGGACCCAGTACTTC. The V call is TRBV5-6, the J call TRBJ2-5; 10 bases agree with TRBD2. V lost 2 bases to trimming and J lost 7 bases; unmatched junction nucleotides: 8. This CDR3 is 15 amino acids long. CDR1 is SGHDT, CDR2 YYEEEE, per germline.

This clonotype was seen repeatedly, ten times or more. In DNA form, the CDR3 reads TGTGCCAGCAGTTTTTTCAAACCCTCCGATGAGCAGTTCTTC. Residues: CASSFFKPSDEQFF. This chain connects TRBV12-3 or TRBV12-4 to TRBJ2-1, with unresolved D. V dropped 3 bases and J dropped 8 bases, with 14 bases sitting between them. There are 14 residues in the CDR3.

This chain links TRBV11-2 with TRBJ2-7; D gene uncertain. The CDR3 is made up of 13 amino acids. Germline V gives CDR1 SGHAT, CDR2 FQNNGV. V lost 6 bases and J lost 2, with 11 bases in between. CDR3 in amino acids: CASSRYRAYEQYF. The CDR3 DNA reads TGTGCCAGCAGTCGGTACAGAGCCTACGAGCAGTACTTC.

The genes are TRBV4-3 and TRBJ2-7; weak D call: TRBD1 (6 bases). V shed 1 base and J shed 3 bases, with 16 bases lying between them. The CDR3 extends over 16 amino acids. The V gene's germline CDR1 is LGHNA and CDR2 YSLEER. The chain's CDR3 is CASSQGKRTDLYEQYF. Here the CDR3 DNA reads TGCGCCAGCAGCCAAGGTAAAAGGACAGACCTCTACGAGCAGTACTTC.

In this sample, this clonotype turned up many times. The genes are TRBV4-3 and TRBJ2-3, with D unresolved. The germline V gene has CDR1 LGHNA and CDR2 YSLEER. Trimming shortened V by 0 bases and J by 5 bases, and 6 bases separated the two germline ends. This CDR3 is 13 amino acids long. The CDR3 is CASSQEERDTQYF. In DNA, the CDR3 is TGCGCCAGCAGCCAAGAGGAGAGAGATACGCAGTATTTT.

This clonotype has a count of ten or more. The rearrangement links TRBV5-1 to TRBJ2-3; a weak D match, TRBD2 (6 bases). Germline loops: CDR1 SGHRS, CDR2 YFSETQ. The V and J ends lost 0 bases and 5 bases respectively, with 16 bases between them. The CDR3 covers 16 residues. The CDR3 here is CASSLEAAGRLDTQYF. The CDR3 nucleotides read TGCGCCAGCAGCTTGGAAGCGGCAGGGAGGTTAGATACGCAGTATTTT.

This clonotype was recorded at least ten times. This chain uses TRBV4-3 with TRBJ1-1; D is perhaps TRBD1 (6 bases). The V gene's germline CDR1 is LGHNA and CDR2 YSLEER. Trimming took off 0 bases at V and 6 bases at J, with 14 bases between the two ends. There are 15 residues in the CDR3. The CDR3 here is CASSQDYPGAAEAFF. The CDR3 DNA follows: TGCGCCAGCAGCCAAGATTATCCGGGGGCGGCTGAAGCTTTCTTT.

This clonotype was seen repeatedly, ten times or more. The V and J genes are TRBV6-5 and TRBJ2-7; D unclear. Germline-derived CDR1 and CDR2 are MNHEY and SVGAGI. This CDR3 has 16 amino acids. V lost 2 bases to trimming and J lost 10 bases, with 24 bases between them. The CDR3 region is CASSYRRRNLINRQYF. CDR3 DNA: TGTGCCAGCAGTTACCGCCGCAGGAACCTAATTAACAGACAGTACTTC.

This clonotype was counted at least ten times. The chain links TRBV10-3 to TRBJ1-1; TRBD1 matches at 10 bases. The length of the CDR3 is 15 residues. Germline values: CDR1 ENHRY, CDR2 SYGVKD. V trimming: 6 bases; J trimming: 0 bases; junction bases outside the gene matches: 4. CDR3 loop: CAIRGGQGLNTEAFF. CDR3 nucleotides: TGTGCCATCAGGGGGGGACAGGGGCTGAACACTGAAGCTTTCTTT.

This clonotype was seen repeatedly, ten times or more. V gene TRBV27 combines with J gene TRBJ2-5; TRBD1 is a possible D gene (5 bases). Per germline, CDR1 MNHEY and CDR2 SMNVEV (reference sequence). Trimming took off 6 bases at V and 0 bases at J, with 8 bases between the two ends. The CDR3 extends over 13 amino acids. The CDR3 is CASSSGNQETQYF. The CDR3 DNA reads TGTGCCAGCAGCTCAGGGAACCAAGAGACCCAGTACTTC.